One and the same sample provided the 25 T cell receptor beta chains below, sequenced in a study of T cells in Graves' hyperthyroidism and ophthalmopathy. Amplified TCR beta CDR3 regions derived from RNA transcripts. Using the HTBI primer set, a first-round RT-PCR was run on the TCR CDR3. TCRdb fed the multiplex PCR reads into MiXCR, producing one record per CDR3 protein. The table includes some 500,000 distinct CDR3 sequences, 15% to 20% detected once. Material for sequencing was blood. These receptors came from a young woman with Graves' ophthalmopathy.

This clonotype has ten or more counts. CDR3 sequence reads: CASSLAGLAANEQFF. The CDR3 nucleotides are TGTGCCAGCAGCTTAGCGGGTCTAGCGGCGAATGAGCAGTTCTTC. The chain has TRBV7-6 and TRBJ2-1; 7 bases match TRBD2. V dropped 0 bases and J dropped 7; count of bases not matched to a gene: 6. The V gene's germline CDR1 is SGHVS and CDR2 FNYEAQ. The CDR3 length is 15 residues.

This clonotype was seen ten or more times. The chain employs TRBV28 and TRBJ1-5, with D uncertain. The CDR3 is 15 residues long. Per germline, CDR1 MDHEN and CDR2 SYDVKM. V was cut by 4 bases and J by 4 bases, with 14 bases left in between. In nucleotides, the CDR3 is TGTGCCAGCAGTTCCGAGGCGCGGACGAATCAGCCCCAGCATTTT. Amino acid sequence: CASSSEARTNQPQHF. Combining the CDR3 with reference TRBV28 and TRBJ1-5 gives the whole variable domain DVKVTQSSRYLVKRTGEKVFLECVQDMDHENMFWYRQDPGLGLRLIYFSYDVKMKEKGDIPEGYSVSREKKERFSLILESASTNQTSMYLCASSSEARTNQPQHFGDGTRLSIL.

The J gene is TRBJ1-2, the V gene TRBV20-1; TRBD1 matches at 7 bases. Germline V gene sequence: CDR1 DFQATT, CDR2 SNEGSKA (reference sequence). The V segment lost 7 bases and the J segment 8 bases; nucleotides outside the gene matches: 10. The CDR3 length is 12 residues. The CDR3 DNA reads TGCAGTGGCACGGAGACAGGGTTAGGCTACACCTTC. Its protein is CSGTETGLGYTF.

This clonotype was seen repeatedly, ten times or more. The chain couples TRBV20-1 to TRBJ2-5; D remains unclear. The CDR3 has 15 amino acids. Between the trimmed V and J ends, which lost 1 base and 2 bases, there was a span of 14 bases. The V gene's germline CDR1 is DFQATT and CDR2 SNEGSKA (reference sequence). The CDR3 sequence is CSARVRWQTQETQYF. DNA of the CDR3: TGCAGTGCTAGAGTAAGATGGCAGACACAAGAGACCCAGTACTTC.

This clonotype was observed many times. V usage is TRBV2 and J usage is TRBJ2-2; unclear D gene. The CDR3 sequence is 15 residues long. Between the trimmed V and J ends, which lost 3 bases and 5 bases, there was a span of 13 bases. CDR1 and CDR2 (germline): SNHLY, FYNNEI. The CDR3 here is CASSENWGRTGELFF. The CDR3 coding sequence is TGTGCCAGCAGTGAGAACTGGGGAAGGACCGGGGAGCTGTTTTTT.

The table lists this clonotype with many counts. The rearrangement links TRBV3-1 to TRBJ2-5; TRBD1 matches at 9 bases. The length of the CDR3 is 18 residues. Germline V lookup: CDR1 LGHDT, CDR2 YNNKEL (reference sequence). With V trimmed by 3 bases and J by 4 bases, 15 bases remained unmatched. Here the CDR3 DNA reads TGTGCCAGCAGCCATCAAATCACCGGGACAGGGTTTGGAGAGACCCAGTACTTC. It translates to CASSHQITGTGFGETQYF.

This clonotype was counted a few times. The V call is TRBV4-1, the J call TRBJ2-7; 12 bases line up with TRBD2. Germline trimming cut 1 base from V and 2 bases from J; bases unmatched to any gene: 3. Germline assignment: CDR1 MGHRA and CDR2 YSYEKL. This CDR3 has 16 residues. CDR3 sequence (DNA): TGCGCCAGCAGCCAAGTGCTAGCGGGAGGGACCTACGAGCAGTACTTC. Amino acids: CASSQVLAGGTYEQYF.

This clonotype appeared a few times. The chain has TRBV18 and TRBJ2-5, with 7 bases fitting TRBD2. The CDR3 covers 15 residues. V trimming: 4 bases; J trimming: 2 bases; junction bases outside the gene matches: 7. Germline V gene sequence: CDR1 KGHSH, CDR2 LQKENI. The CDR3 nucleotides are TGTGCCAGCTCACGATCGGCTAGCGGACAAGAGACCCAGTACTTC. This translates into CASSRSASGQETQYF. The full variable domain, rest sourced from reference TRBV18 and TRBJ2-5, is NAGVMQNPRHLVRRRGQEARLRCSPMKGHSHVYWYRQLPEEGLKFMVYLQKENIIDESGMPKERFSAEFPKEGPSILRIQQVVRGDSAAYFCASSRSASGQETQYFGPGTRLLVL.

The genes are TRBV4-3 and TRBJ2-3; D call uncertain. Germline assignment: CDR1 LGHNA and CDR2 YSLEER. V lost 1 base to trimming and J lost 4 bases, with 18 bases between them. CDR3 length: 17 residues. CDR3 DNA: TGCGCCAGCAGCCAAGGTGTGTTTGGCCAGTACCCAGATACGCAGTATTTT. Translation: CASSQGVFGQYPDTQYF.

Concerning this clonotype: This may be a read error: a much more frequent sequence differs by one nucleotide. The rearrangement uses TRBV7-9 and TRBJ2-7; no clear D gene. V lost 1 base and J 3 bases, leaving 4 bases between the germline ends. The CDR3 sequence is 12 residues long. Looked up from germline, CDR1 is SEHNR and CDR2 is FQNEAQ (reference sequence). The DNA of the CDR3 is TGTGCCAGCAGCTTAGTGATCTACGAGCAGTACTTC. The encoded protein is CASSLVIYEQYF.

This clonotype was observed a handful of times. The V and J genes are TRBV19 and TRBJ1-1, with 8 nucleotides matching TRBD1. J lost 11 bases, V lost 5 bases, and 10 bases had no gene match. The germline CDR1 and CDR2 sequences are LNHDA and SQIVND (reference sequence). This CDR3 has 13 amino acids. DNA for the CDR3: TGTGCCAGTAGTCCACGGACAGGGTGGGATGCTTTCTTT. This sequence encodes CASSPRTGWDAFF.

This clonotype was detected ten times or more. The CDR3: CASRRQGNINEQFF. CDR3 DNA: TGTGCCAGTCGACGGCAGGGAAATATCAATGAGCAGTTCTTC. The chain is built from TRBV28 and TRBJ2-1; D may be TRBD1 (5 bases). The germline V gene has CDR1 MDHEN and CDR2 SYDVKM. With 9 bases removed from V and 6 bases from J, the gap between germline ends came to 18 bases. The length of the CDR3 is 14 residues.

This clonotype was counted ten times or more. This chain uses TRBV7-2 with TRBJ2-1; perhaps TRBD2 as D (5 bases). V lost 5 bases and J 7 bases, leaving 15 bases between the germline ends. In germline, CDR1 is SGHTA, CDR2 FQGNSA. The CDR3 is 14 amino acids. The CDR3 loop is CASSPGVDRNEQFF. CDR3 DNA: TGTGCCAGCAGCCCCGGGGTAGACCGGAATGAGCAGTTCTTC.

The chain uses TRBV20-1 and TRBJ2-5; 7 nucleotides align to TRBD2. The CDR3 is made up of 15 amino acids. Trimming removed 1 base from V and 1 base from J; junction bases left unmatched: 6. Germline CDR1 reads DFQATT; CDR2 reads SNEGSKA (reference sequence). Here the CDR3 reads CSARAVGRPQETQYF. CDR3 bases: TGCAGTGCTAGAGCCGTCGGGAGGCCCCAAGAGACCCAGTACTTC.

This clonotype was counted at least ten times. The chain carries TRBV20-1 and TRBJ2-7, with 9 nucleotides matching TRBD2. This CDR3 region has 14 residues. Germline V gene data show CDR1 as DFQATT and CDR2 as SNEGSKA (reference sequence). The trim removed 3 bases at V and 2 bases at J, leaving 5 bases unmatched. CDR3 in DNA: TGCAGTGCTAGCCCTAGCGGGGCCGCCTACGAGCAGTACTTC. Protein sequence: CSASPSGAAYEQYF.

The chain's CDR3 is CASSYSNNQETQYF. The CDR3 nucleotides read TGTGCCAGCAGTTACTCGAACAACCAAGAGACCCAGTACTTC. The chain recombines TRBV6-5 with TRBJ2-5; D is unclear. V dropped 0 bases and J dropped 0 bases, with 5 bases sitting between them. Germline V gene data show CDR1 as MNHEY and CDR2 as SVGAGI. The CDR3 contains 14 residues.

This clonotype was seen a few times. The rearrangement uses TRBV28 and TRBJ2-6; D is perhaps TRBD2 (6 bases). The CDR3 contains 17 residues. Germline values: CDR1 MDHEN, CDR2 SYDVKM. Trimming took 3 bases from V and 4 from J, leaving 16 bases between them. The CDR3 loop reads CASSFFIGGSGANVLTF. Written as DNA, the CDR3 is TGTGCCAGCAGTTTTTTCATCGGGGGTTCCGGGGCCAACGTCCTGACTTTC.

This clonotype was observed many times. This chain links TRBV5-6 with TRBJ2-7, with a possible D match to TRBD1 (5 bases). V was pared by 2 bases and J by 0 bases, with 15 bases between. CDR1 is SGHDT, CDR2 YYEEEE, per germline. The CDR3 totals 16 residues. Here the CDR3 DNA reads TGTGCCAGCAGCTTCTCTACAGGCGACGTCTCCTACGAGCAGTACTTC. As protein: CASSFSTGDVSYEQYF.

This clonotype was picked up many times. This chain joins TRBV7-6 and TRBJ2-7; D is unclear. CDR3 length equals 13 residues. The germline gives CDR1 SGHVS, CDR2 FNYEAQ. Trimming pared 3 bases from V and 1 base from J, leaving 7 bases between. CDR3 in amino acids: CASSLHGSYEQYF. CDR3 in DNA: TGTGCCAGCAGCTTGCACGGGTCCTACGAGCAGTACTTC.

The table lists this clonotype with many counts. The CDR3 loop reads CASSLRRGSYTF. In DNA form, the CDR3 reads TGTGCCAGCAGCTTACGACGGGGTAGCTACACCTTC. The chain has TRBV3-1 and TRBJ1-2; no clear D. The CDR3 runs to 12 residues. V was clipped by 5 bases and J by 9 bases, with 13 bases between them. The germline gives CDR1 LGHDT, CDR2 YNNKEL (reference sequence). Together with reference TRBV3-1 and TRBJ1-2, the CDR3 gives the full variable domain: DTAVSQTPKYLVTQMGNDKSIKCEQNLGHDTMYWYKQDSKKFLKIMFSYNNKELIINETVPNRFSPKSPDKAHLNLHINSLELGDSAVYFCASSLRRGSYTFGSGTRLTVV.

This clonotype was seen at least ten times. The rearrangement joins TRBV12-3 or TRBV12-4 to TRBJ1-1; 7 bases are shared with TRBD1. J was trimmed by 0 bases and V by 4 bases; bases with no gene match: 2. This CDR3 is 14 amino acids long. The CDR3 region has the DNA TGTGCCAGCAGTTGGGACAGATTGAACACTGAAGCTTTCTTT. It translates to CASSWDRLNTEAFF.

This clonotype was counted many times. The gene calls are TRBV5-5 and TRBJ2-1, with TRBD2 as a possible D gene (5 bases). Germline-derived CDR1 and CDR2 are SGHKS and YYEKEE (reference sequence). This CDR3 has 16 amino acids. Trimming removed 0 bases at V and 7 bases at J, with 17 bases between. The CDR3 coding sequence is TGTGCCAGCAGCTTGGTTCCTAGCCGATCTAATAATGAGCAGTTCTTC. This sequence encodes CASSLVPSRSNNEQFF. The full variable domain, its missing parts supplied by reference TRBV5-5 and TRBJ2-1, is DAGVTQSPTHLIKTRGQQVTLRCSPISGHKSVSWYQQVLGQGPQFIFQYYEKEERGRGNFPDRFSARQFPNYSSELNVNALLLGDSALYLCASSLVPSRSNNEQFFGPGTRLTVL.

This clonotype was recorded many times. The gene calls are TRBV7-2 and TRBJ2-2; D is possibly TRBD1 (5 bases). The germline CDR1 and CDR2 sequences are SGHTA and FQGNSA. This CDR3 is built from 13 residues. Trimming removed 4 bases at V and 7 bases at J, with 10 bases between. The CDR3 sequence: CASSSRTRGELFF. CDR3 nucleotides: TGTGCCAGCAGCTCCCGGACACGCGGGGAGCTGTTTTTT.

In its sample, this clonotype was seen many times. This chain links TRBV20-1 with TRBJ2-3, with D possibly matching TRBD1 (7 bases). The ends were cut back, 3 bases at V and 0 bases at J, with 10 bases in the middle. The CDR3 contains 14 residues. The germline gives CDR1 DFQATT, CDR2 SNEGSKA (reference sequence). CDR3 sequence reads: CSARRGQSTDTQYF. The CDR3 nucleotides read TGCAGTGCTAGGCGGGGACAGAGCACAGATACGCAGTATTTT.

This clonotype was seen repeatedly, ten times or more. The V gene is TRBV11-1, the J gene TRBJ2-5, with 9 bases that match TRBD2. Germline CDR1 and CDR2: SGHAT and FQDESV (reference sequence). Trimming at V came to 5 bases and at J to 3 bases, leaving 10 bases not matched to a gene. This CDR3 has 16 amino acids. The CDR3 coding sequence is TGTGCCAGCAGCCCCCATAGTAGCGGGAGAAAAGAGACCCAGTACTTC. Translating gives CASSPHSSGRKETQYF. The whole variable domain, filled in from reference TRBV11-1 and TRBJ2-5, reads EAEVAQSPRYKITEKSQAVAFWCDPISGHATLYWYRQILGQGPELLVQFQDESVVDDSQLPKDRFSAERLKGVDSTLKIQPAELGDSAMYLCASSPHSSGRKETQYFGPGTRLLVL.